These 9 T cell receptor beta chains were sequenced from one sample in a study of blood T cells in healthy people across ages. A second about 6 to 12 cycle PCR used barcoded and J-beta primers. Via MiXCR, TCRdb re-called the 5' RACE reads, giving one row per CDR3 protein. The table lists 650,000 or so distinct CDR3 sequences, 40% to 65% of them singletons, with roughly 14% in the top ten. Sequences were obtained from blood. These receptors were collected from a woman of 80 years or more in good health.

The table lists this clonotype with a few counts. V usage is TRBV20-1 and J usage is TRBJ2-2, with 8 bases lining up with TRBD1. The CDR3 sequence is 14 residues long. The germline gives CDR1 DFQATT, CDR2 SNEGSKA (reference sequence). After removal of 2 bases from V and 7 bases from J, the junction contained 6 bases not matched to a gene. The CDR3 here is CSARPGGSIGELFF. Here the CDR3 DNA reads TGCAGTGCTAGACCAGGGGGCTCGATCGGGGAGCTGTTTTTT.

This rearrangement joins TRBV3-1 to TRBJ2-5; no clear D. CDR1 is LGHDT, CDR2 YNNKEL, per germline (reference sequence). This CDR3 region has 14 residues. Trimming removed 4 bases from V and 2 bases from J, with 11 bases in between. CDR3 region: CASSPIGRQETQYF. The CDR3 nucleotides are TGTGCCAGCAGCCCCATTGGTAGACAAGAGACCCAGTACTTC.

CDR3 protein: CASSLGQLYEQFF. The CDR3 region has the DNA TGTGCCAGCAGCTTGGGCCAGCTCTATGAGCAGTTCTTC. The chain couples TRBV5-6 to TRBJ2-1; D is ambiguous. The V end lost 0 bases, the J end lost 8 bases, and 9 bases lay between the germline ends. Germline V gene data show CDR1 as SGHDT and CDR2 as YYEEEE. This CDR3 has 13 amino acids.

V and J are TRBV7-2 and TRBJ1-1, with D uncertain. The germline CDR1 and CDR2 sequences are SGHTA and FQGNSA. The CDR3 loop spans 11 amino acids. Trimming left V 8 bases short and J 1 base short, with 5 bases between. CDR3 bases: TGTGCCAGCGCGGGGAACACTGAAGCTTTCTTT. Translation gives CASAGNTEAFF. Variable domain in full (rest from reference TRBV7-2 and TRBJ1-1): GAGVSQSPSNKVTEKGKDVELRCDPISGHTALYWYRQSLGQGLEFLIYFQGNSAPDKSGLPSDRFSAERTGGSVSTLTIQRTQQEDSAVYLCASAGNTEAFFGQGTRLTVV.

The gene calls are TRBV2 and TRBJ2-1; TRBD2 might be the D (5 bases). Trimming cost V 10 bases and J 0 bases, with 16 bases left between them. This CDR3 has 15 residues. Germline lookup yields CDR1 SNHLY and CDR2 FYNNEI. This CDR3 is CANKLDQSSYNEQFF. The DNA of the CDR3 is TGTGCCAACAAACTAGATCAGAGCTCCTACAATGAGCAGTTCTTC.

This clonotype was seen only a few times. This sequence joins TRBV11-2 and TRBJ2-6; the D is unclear. Germline-derived CDR1 and CDR2 are SGHAT and FQNNGV. V was pared by 3 bases and J by 4 bases, with 7 bases between. This CDR3 has 14 residues. The CDR3 DNA reads TGTGCCAGCAGCTTCGGAACCGGGGCCAACGTCCTGACTTTC. Protein: CASSFGTGANVLTF.

As to this clonotype: With a much larger clone just one base away, this may be a read error. The gene calls are TRBV20-1 and TRBJ2-5; tentatively, D is TRBD2 (6 bases). This CDR3 region has 15 residues. Per germline, CDR1 DFQATT and CDR2 SNEGSKA (reference sequence). Deletions cut 6 bases from V and 2 bases from J, with 19 bases between. CDR3 nucleotides: TGCAGTGCGAGCCGGACTAACGGCATACAAGAGACCCAGTACTTC. Its protein is CSASRTNGIQETQYF.

In regard to this clonotype: A junction boundary mismatches the germline segment, possibly from a read error. This chain connects TRBV12-3 or TRBV12-4 to TRBJ2-1; 10 bases are a match to TRBD2. The CDR3 is made up of 15 amino acids. In DNA, the CDR3 is TGCGCCAGCAGTAAAGCGGGAGGGGGTGACAATGAGCAGTTCTTC. Amino acids: CASSKAGGGDNEQFF.

The J gene is TRBJ2-4, the V gene TRBV12-3 or TRBV12-4; D is unresolved. Trimming pared 5 bases from V and 3 bases from J, leaving 17 bases between. The CDR3 is made up of 16 amino acids. DNA of the CDR3: TGTGCCAGCAGTGCCTTGGCGGAGATGGACAAAAACATTCAGTACTTC. Protein: CASSALAEMDKNIQYF.